Following are 22 T cell receptor beta chains from one sample sequenced in a study of beta chain features in type 1 diabetes. Expressed TCRB transcripts were sequenced after all isolated RNA was converted to cDNA. Assay used: immunoSEQ multiplex PCR; TCRdb lists only in-frame clones, some missing. The sample lists more than 300,000 clones; roughly 13% were seen once. Sequences were obtained from naive CD4+ T cells from blood. Source of these receptors: a man in his late teens or twenties in good health.

In its sample, this clone was seen a few times. For the CDR3, the DNA is TGTGCCAGTAGTATGACTAGCCTCACAGATACGCAGTATTTT. This sequence encodes CASSMTSLTDTQYF. This chain joins TRBV19 and TRBJ2-3, with 7 bases matching TRBD2. Germline values: CDR1 LNHDA, CDR2 SQIVND (reference sequence). This CDR3 is 14 amino acids long. J lost 2 bases, V lost 3 bases, and 2 bases had no gene match. The full variable domain, in which reference TRBV19 and TRBJ2-3 provide the parts outside the CDR3, is DGGITQSPKYLFRKEGQNVTLSCEQNLNHDAMYWYRQDPGQGLRLIYYSQIVNDFQKGDIAEGYSVSREKKESFPLTVTSAQKNPTAFYLCASSMTSLTDTQYFGPGTRLTVL.

This clone was observed a few times. The J gene is TRBJ2-7, the V gene TRBV10-3, with 10 bases matching TRBD1. CDR1 and CDR2 (germline): ENHRY, SYGVKD. After removal of 3 bases from V and 5 bases from J, the junction contained 7 bases not matched to a gene. The CDR3 loop spans 15 amino acids. The CDR3 reads CAISDPRTGGDEQYF. The CDR3 DNA follows: TGTGCCATCAGTGACCCAAGGACAGGGGGGGACGAGCAGTACTTC.

The rearrangement uses TRBV7-2 and TRBJ2-2, with D maybe TRBD1 (6 bases). The CDR3 is 13 amino acids. V was clipped by 4 bases and J by 6 bases, with 9 bases between them. Germline V lookup: CDR1 SGHTA, CDR2 FQGNSA. The DNA for the CDR3 is TGTGCCAGCAGCTCAACAGGGTCCGGGGAGCTGTTTTTT. Translating gives CASSSTGSGELFF.

The rearrangement uses TRBV28 and TRBJ2-4; 8 bases match TRBD1. Unmatched junction bases numbered 11, after V lost 6 bases and J lost 7 bases. The CDR3 contains 15 residues. Germline CDR1 MDHEN, CDR2 SYDVKM. The CDR3 DNA follows: TGTGCCAGCAGAAGAGACAGGGGCGTTCGCAACATTCAGTACTTC. Protein sequence: CASRRDRGVRNIQYF. The complete variable domain, with remaining parts taken from reference TRBV28 and TRBJ2-4, reads DVKVTQSSRYLVKRTGEKVFLECVQDMDHENMFWYRQDPGLGLRLIYFSYDVKMKEKGDIPEGYSVSREKKERFSLILESASTNQTSMYLCASRRDRGVRNIQYFGAGTRLSVL.

The rearrangement joins TRBV5-1 to TRBJ2-1; 12 nucleotides match TRBD2. The CDR3 spans 15 residues. Germline CDR1 reads SGHRS; CDR2 reads YFSETQ. With V trimmed by 1 base and J by 6 bases, 2 bases remained unmatched. CDR3 residues: CASSLRGLAGNEQFF. The CDR3 DNA follows: TGCGCCAGCAGCTTGAGGGGACTAGCGGGCAATGAGCAGTTCTTC. Filled out from reference TRBV5-1 and TRBJ2-1, the complete variable domain reads KAGVTQTPRYLIKTRGQQVTLSCSPISGHRSVSWYQQTPGQGLQFLFEYFSETQRNKGNFPGRFSGRQFSNSRSEMNVSTLELGDSALYLCASSLRGLAGNEQFFGPGTRLTVL.

The chain combines TRBV4-3 with TRBJ2-7; 10 nucleotides match TRBD1. This CDR3 is built from 15 residues. Losses at the gene ends were 3 bases for V and 4 bases for J; bases not matched to a gene: 6. Germline CDR1 reads LGHNA; CDR2 reads YSLEER. In DNA, the CDR3 is TGCGCCAGCAGCCAGAAGGACAGGGGGGAATACGAGCAGTACTTC. This encodes CASSQKDRGEYEQYF.

The rearrangement joins TRBV5-6 to TRBJ1-2; weak D call: TRBD1 (6 bases). Germline V gene lookup returns CDR1 SGHDT and CDR2 YYEEEE. The CDR3 has 15 amino acids. Trimming stripped 3 bases from V and 5 bases from J, with 17 bases between. CDR3 sequence (DNA): TGTGCCAGCAGCTCGCAGGGTGGGGGCTGGTATGGCTACACCTTC. Its translation is CASSSQGGGWYGYTF.

The rearrangement links TRBV7-2 to TRBJ2-1; 8 nucleotides match TRBD2. There are 15 residues in the CDR3. Germline V gene sequence: CDR1 SGHTA, CDR2 FQGNSA. J lost 4 bases, V lost 6 bases, and 8 bases had no gene match. Written as DNA, the CDR3 is TGTGCCAGCAGTTCTAGCGGGCCGCGGTACAATGAGCAGTTCTTC. Translating gives CASSSSGPRYNEQFF.

The chain's CDR3 is CASSTPSSGDARDEQFF. DNA for the CDR3: TGTGCCAGCAGTACCCCGAGTAGCGGGGATGCAAGGGATGAGCAGTTCTTC. The chain has TRBV28 and TRBJ2-1; 8 bases align to TRBD2. Germline-derived CDR1 and CDR2 are MDHEN and SYDVKM. The CDR3 is 17 residues long. The V and J ends lost 5 bases and 8 bases, in that order; junction bases with no gene match: 17. Full variable domain (missing parts from reference TRBV28 and TRBJ2-1): DVKVTQSSRYLVKRTGEKVFLECVQDMDHENMFWYRQDPGLGLRLIYFSYDVKMKEKGDIPEGYSVSREKKERFSLILESASTNQTSMYLCASSTPSSGDARDEQFFGPGTRLTVL.

The sample holds a few counts of this clone. The V call is TRBV29-1, the J call TRBJ1-2; no reliable D call. The V gene lost 5 bases and the J gene lost 2 bases, with 9 bases spanning the gap. Germline CDR1 reads SQVTM; CDR2 reads ANQGSEA. There are 12 residues in the CDR3. The DNA of the CDR3 is TGCAGCGTTCTCGAGGGAAACTATGGCTACACCTTC. It yields the protein CSVLEGNYGYTF.

This clone turned up a few times. The rearrangement links TRBV7-2 to TRBJ1-6; 8 nucleotides line up with TRBD1. Germline lookup yields CDR1 SGHTA and CDR2 FQGNSA. The CDR3 has 16 amino acids. V shed 3 bases, J shed 8 bases, and the junction held 9 bases outside the gene matches. The CDR3 region is CASSLPDRARYSPLHF. CDR3 nucleotide sequence: TGTGCCAGCAGCTTGCCGGACAGGGCACGATATTCACCCCTCCACTTT.

The V call is TRBV19, the J call TRBJ1-5, with D maybe TRBD1 (6 bases). V shed 5 bases and J shed 3 bases, with 8 bases lying between them. CDR1 is LNHDA, CDR2 SQIVND, per germline (reference sequence). The CDR3 length is 13 residues. Here the CDR3 reads CASSWDTNQPQHF. Written as DNA, the CDR3 is TGTGCCAGTAGTTGGGACACCAATCAGCCCCAGCATTTT.

This clone was detected only a few times. The V and J genes are TRBV28 and TRBJ1-2, with TRBD1 matching 7 bases. The CDR3 runs to 13 residues. Looked up from germline, CDR1 is MDHEN and CDR2 is SYDVKM. Unmatched junction bases numbered 5, after V lost 6 bases and J lost 4 bases. In DNA form, the CDR3 reads TGTGCCAGCAGACAGGGGTTGGGCTATGGCTACACCTTC. Its protein is CASRQGLGYGYTF.

This clone occurred a few times. V and J are TRBV7-2 and TRBJ2-5; perhaps TRBD1 as D (6 bases). The CDR3 spans 16 residues. The V end lost 0 bases, the J end lost 5 bases, and 16 bases lay between the germline ends. Germline values: CDR1 SGHTA, CDR2 FQGNSA. In nucleotides, the CDR3 is TGTGCCAGCAGCTTAGCGTGGGGGCGCAGTTTGGAGACCCAGTACTTC. Translated, it gives CASSLAWGRSLETQYF.

This chain joins TRBV18 and TRBJ1-1; no clear D gene. The CDR3 has 14 amino acids. Trimming took 3 bases from V and 8 from J, leaving 16 bases between them. Germline-derived CDR1 and CDR2 are KGHSH and LQKENI. CDR3 sequence: CASSPMTFSSEAFF. CDR3 sequence (DNA): TGTGCCAGCTCACCGATGACATTCTCTTCCGAAGCTTTCTTT.

The rearrangement links TRBV5-1 to TRBJ2-7; 10 bases match TRBD1. V lost 3 bases, J lost 0 bases, and 0 bases stayed unmatched. This CDR3 is 14 amino acids long. Germline CDR1 SGHRS, CDR2 YFSETQ. CDR3 protein: CASSWDRGSYEQYF. CDR3 nucleotides: TGCGCCAGCAGCTGGGACAGGGGCTCCTACGAGCAGTACTTC.

The rearrangement joins TRBV11-3 to TRBJ2-3; no clear D gene. Trimming took 5 bases from V and 0 from J, leaving 6 bases between them. The length of the CDR3 is 13 residues. Germline values: CDR1 SGHNT, CDR2 YENEEA. The CDR3 loop is CASSEDSTDTQYF. Here the CDR3 DNA reads TGTGCCAGCAGCGAGGATAGCACAGATACGCAGTATTTT.

This clone has a handful of counts. As DNA, the CDR3 is TGTGCCAGCAGCTCCTACGACTACGAGCAGTACTTC. This codes for CASSSYDYEQYF. The V and J genes are TRBV5-4 and TRBJ2-7; D gene ambiguous. The germline V gene has CDR1 SGHNT and CDR2 YYREEE (reference sequence). Trimming cost V 3 bases and J 3 bases, with 7 bases left between them. This CDR3 is 12 amino acids long.

V usage is TRBV6-5 and J usage is TRBJ1-1; the D is unclear. The CDR3 is 15 residues long. Trimming cost V 0 bases and J 1 base, with 9 bases left between them. CDR1 and CDR2 from the germline V gene are MNHEY and SVGAGI. The CDR3 coding sequence is TGTGCCAGCAGTTACTCGCGGGGAAGGAACACTGAAGCTTTCTTT. Its protein product is CASSYSRGRNTEAFF.

This clone was counted between two and nine times. The chain links TRBV15 to TRBJ2-7, with 7 bases aligning to TRBD1. Germline CDR1 reads LNHNV; CDR2 reads YYDKDF (reference sequence). Trimming took 0 bases from V and 0 from J; bases not matched to a gene: 2. The CDR3 spans 15 residues. CDR3 DNA: TGTGCCACCAGCAGAGACAGGGGGAGCTCCTACGAGCAGTACTTC. Amino acid sequence: CATSRDRGSSYEQYF.

This clone was found a few times. The chain is built from TRBV5-4 and TRBJ2-7; 10 bases line up with TRBD1. The germline CDR1 and CDR2 sequences are SGHNT and YYREEE (reference sequence). The junction had 8 bases not matched to a gene; V was cut back by 4 bases and J by 4 bases. The CDR3 totals 15 residues. The CDR3 region has the DNA TGTGCCAGCAGCCCCGGGACAGGGGAGTTGTACGAGCAGTACTTC. It yields the protein CASSPGTGELYEQYF.

This chain uses TRBV7-3 with TRBJ2-7; 8 bases align to TRBD1. This CDR3 is 12 amino acids long. Germline V lookup: CDR1 SGHTA, CDR2 FQGTGA. The ends lost 4 bases at V and 11 bases at J; junction bases unmatched: 7. In DNA form, the CDR3 reads TGTGCCAGCAGCTCGTCAGGGGGCGTAAAGTACTTC. Translating it yields CASSSSGGVKYF.